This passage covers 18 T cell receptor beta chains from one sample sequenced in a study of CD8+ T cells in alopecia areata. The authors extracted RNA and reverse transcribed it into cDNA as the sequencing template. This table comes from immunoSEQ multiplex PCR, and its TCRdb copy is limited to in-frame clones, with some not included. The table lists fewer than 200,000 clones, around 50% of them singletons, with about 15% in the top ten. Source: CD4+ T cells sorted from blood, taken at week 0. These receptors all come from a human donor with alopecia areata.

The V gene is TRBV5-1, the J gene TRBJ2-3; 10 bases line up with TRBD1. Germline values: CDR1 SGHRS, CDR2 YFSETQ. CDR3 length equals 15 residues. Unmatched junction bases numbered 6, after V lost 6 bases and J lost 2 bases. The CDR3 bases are TGCGCCAGCAAGACCGGGACAGGGGACACAGATACGCAGTATTTT. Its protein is CASKTGTGDTDTQYF.

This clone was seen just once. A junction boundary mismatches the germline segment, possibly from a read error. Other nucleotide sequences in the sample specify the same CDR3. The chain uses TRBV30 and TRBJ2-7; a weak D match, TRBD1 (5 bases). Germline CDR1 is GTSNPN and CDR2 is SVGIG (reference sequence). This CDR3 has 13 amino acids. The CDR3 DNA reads TGTGCCTGGAGTGGGGCAGGGAACTACGAGCAATACTTC. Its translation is CAWSGAGNYEQYF. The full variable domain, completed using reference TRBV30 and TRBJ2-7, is SQTIHQWPATLVQPVGSPLSLECTVEGTSNPNLYWYRQAAGRGLQLLFYSVGIGQISSEVPQNLSASRPQDRQFILSSKKLLLSDSGFYLCAWSGAGNYEQYFGPGTRLTVT.

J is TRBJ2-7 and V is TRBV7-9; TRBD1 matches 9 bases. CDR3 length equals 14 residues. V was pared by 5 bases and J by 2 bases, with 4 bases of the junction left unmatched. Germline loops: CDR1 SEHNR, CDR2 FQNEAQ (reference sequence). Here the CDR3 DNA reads TGTGCCAGCAGCCCCCACAGGGGGCCCTACGAGCAGTACTTC. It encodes CASSPHRGPYEQYF.

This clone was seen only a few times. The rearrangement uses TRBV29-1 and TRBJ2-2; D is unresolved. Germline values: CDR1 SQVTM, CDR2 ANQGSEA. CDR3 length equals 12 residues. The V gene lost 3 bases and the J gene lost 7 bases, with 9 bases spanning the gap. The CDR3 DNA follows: TGCAGCGTTGATGTGATTGGCGGGGAGCTGTTTTTT. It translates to CSVDVIGGELFF.

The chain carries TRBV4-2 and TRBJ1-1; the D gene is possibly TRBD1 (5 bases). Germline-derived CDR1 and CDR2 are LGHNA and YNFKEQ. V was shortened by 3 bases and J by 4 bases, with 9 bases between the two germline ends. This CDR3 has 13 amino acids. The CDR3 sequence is CASSQVDSTEAFF. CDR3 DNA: TGTGCCAGCAGCCAGGTCGACAGCACTGAAGCTTTCTTT.

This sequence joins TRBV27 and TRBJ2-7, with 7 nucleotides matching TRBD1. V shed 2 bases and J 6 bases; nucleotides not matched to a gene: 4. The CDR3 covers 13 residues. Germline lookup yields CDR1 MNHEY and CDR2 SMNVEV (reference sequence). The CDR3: CASSLEGGGEQYF. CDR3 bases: TGTGCCAGCAGTTTAGAAGGGGGCGGCGAGCAGTACTTC.

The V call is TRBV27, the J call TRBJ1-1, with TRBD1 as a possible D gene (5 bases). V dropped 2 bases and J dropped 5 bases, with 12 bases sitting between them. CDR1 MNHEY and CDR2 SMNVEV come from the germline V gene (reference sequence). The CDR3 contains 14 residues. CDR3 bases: TGTGCCAGCAGTTTAAGGATCGACAGTACTGAAGCTTTCTTT. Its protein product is CASSLRIDSTEAFF.

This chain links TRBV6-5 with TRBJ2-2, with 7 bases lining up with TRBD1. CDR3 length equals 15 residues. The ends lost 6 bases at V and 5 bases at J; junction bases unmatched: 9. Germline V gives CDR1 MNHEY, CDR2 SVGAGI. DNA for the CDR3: TGTGCCAGCAGACGAGGACAGGCCAGGACCGGGGAGCTGTTTTTT. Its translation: CASRRGQARTGELFF.

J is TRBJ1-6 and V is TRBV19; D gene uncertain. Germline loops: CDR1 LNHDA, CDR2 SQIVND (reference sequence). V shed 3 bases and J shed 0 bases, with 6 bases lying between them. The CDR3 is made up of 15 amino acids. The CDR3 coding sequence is TGTGCCAGTAGTATCGTGGACTCCTATAATTCACCCCTCCACTTT. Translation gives CASSIVDSYNSPLHF.

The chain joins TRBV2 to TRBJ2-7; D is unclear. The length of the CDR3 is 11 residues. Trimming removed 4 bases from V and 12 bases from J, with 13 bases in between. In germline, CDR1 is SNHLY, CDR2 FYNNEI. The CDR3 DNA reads TGTGCCAGCAGTGTAACAGCTCCTTTGTACTTC. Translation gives CASSVTAPLYF.

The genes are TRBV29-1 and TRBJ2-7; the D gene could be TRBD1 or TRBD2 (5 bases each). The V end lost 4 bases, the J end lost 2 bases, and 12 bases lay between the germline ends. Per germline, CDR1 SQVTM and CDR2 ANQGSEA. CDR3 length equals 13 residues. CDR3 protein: CSVAGLSPYEQYF. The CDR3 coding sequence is TGCAGCGTTGCGGGGCTATCTCCCTACGAGCAGTACTTC.

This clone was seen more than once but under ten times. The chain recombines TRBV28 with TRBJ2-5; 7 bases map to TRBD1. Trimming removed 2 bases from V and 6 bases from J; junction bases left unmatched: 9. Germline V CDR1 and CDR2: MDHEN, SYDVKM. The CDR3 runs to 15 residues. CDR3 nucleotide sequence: TGTGCCAGCAGTTTAGAGGGACAGAGTGGGAAGACCCAGTACTTC. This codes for CASSLEGQSGKTQYF.

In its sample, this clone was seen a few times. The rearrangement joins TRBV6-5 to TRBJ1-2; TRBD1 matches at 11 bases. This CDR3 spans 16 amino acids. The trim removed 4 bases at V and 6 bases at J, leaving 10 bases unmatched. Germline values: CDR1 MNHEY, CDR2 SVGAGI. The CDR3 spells CASSSGMGTGGDGYTF. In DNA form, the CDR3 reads TGTGCCAGCAGTTCCGGCATGGGGACAGGGGGAGATGGCTACACCTTC.

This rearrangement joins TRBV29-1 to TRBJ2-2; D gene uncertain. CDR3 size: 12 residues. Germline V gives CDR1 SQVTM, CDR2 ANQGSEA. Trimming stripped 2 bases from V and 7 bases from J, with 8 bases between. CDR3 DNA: TGCAGCGTTGAATTACGAAACGGGGAGCTGTTTTTT. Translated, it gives CSVELRNGELFF.

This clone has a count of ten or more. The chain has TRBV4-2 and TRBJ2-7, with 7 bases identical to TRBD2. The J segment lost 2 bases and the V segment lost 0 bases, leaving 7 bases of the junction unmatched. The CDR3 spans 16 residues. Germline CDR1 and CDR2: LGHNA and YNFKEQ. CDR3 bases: TGTGCCAGCAGCCAAGAAACGGGGGGAAACACCTACGAGCAGTACTTC. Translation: CASSQETGGNTYEQYF.

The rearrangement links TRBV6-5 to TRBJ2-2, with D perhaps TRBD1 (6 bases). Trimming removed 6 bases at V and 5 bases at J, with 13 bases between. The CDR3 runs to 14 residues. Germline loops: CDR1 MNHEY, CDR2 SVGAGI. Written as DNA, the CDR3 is TGTGCCAGCAGATCAACAGGGCGAACCGGGGAGCTGTTTTTT. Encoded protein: CASRSTGRTGELFF.

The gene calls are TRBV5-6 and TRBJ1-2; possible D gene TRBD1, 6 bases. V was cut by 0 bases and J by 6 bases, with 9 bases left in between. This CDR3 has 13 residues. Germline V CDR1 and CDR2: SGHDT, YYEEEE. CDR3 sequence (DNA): TGTGCCAGCAGCTTGGCAGCAGGGGATGGCTACACCTTC. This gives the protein CASSLAAGDGYTF. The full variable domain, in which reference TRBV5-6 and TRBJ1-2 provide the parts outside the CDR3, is DAGVTQSPTHLIKTRGQQVTLRCSPKSGHDTVSWYQQALGQGPQFIFQYYEEEERQRGNFPDRFSGHQFPNYSSELNVNALLLGDSALYLCASSLAAGDGYTFGSGTRLTVV.

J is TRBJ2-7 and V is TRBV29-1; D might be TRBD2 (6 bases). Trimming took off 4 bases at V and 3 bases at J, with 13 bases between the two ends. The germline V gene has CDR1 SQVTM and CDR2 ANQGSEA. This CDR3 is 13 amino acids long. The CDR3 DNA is TGCAGCGTTGGGAGGGGTAAAGGCTACGAGCAGTACTTC. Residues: CSVGRGKGYEQYF.